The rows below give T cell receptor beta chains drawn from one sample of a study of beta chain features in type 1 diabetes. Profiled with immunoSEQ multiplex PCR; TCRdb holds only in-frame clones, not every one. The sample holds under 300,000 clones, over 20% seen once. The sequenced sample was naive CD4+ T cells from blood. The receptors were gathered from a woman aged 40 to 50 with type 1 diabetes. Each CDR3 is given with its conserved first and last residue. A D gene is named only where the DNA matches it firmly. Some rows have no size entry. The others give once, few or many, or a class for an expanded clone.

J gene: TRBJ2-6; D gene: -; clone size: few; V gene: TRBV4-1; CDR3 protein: CASSQESGRPGANVLTF; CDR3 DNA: TGCGCCAGCAGCCAAGAATCGGGTAGGCCCGGGGCCAACGTCCTGACTTTC
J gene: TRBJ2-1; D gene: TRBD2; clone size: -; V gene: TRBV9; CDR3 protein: CASSPSGGGYNEQFF; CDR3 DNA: TGTGCCAGCAGCCCGAGCGGGGGGGGTTACAATGAGCAGTTCTTC
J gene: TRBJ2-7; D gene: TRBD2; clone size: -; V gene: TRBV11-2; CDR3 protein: CASSPPGLALEQYF; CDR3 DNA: TGTGCCAGCAGCCCCCCGGGACTAGCCCTCGAGCAGTACTTC
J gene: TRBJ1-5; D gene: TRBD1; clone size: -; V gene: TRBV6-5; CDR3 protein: CASSDRGGNQPQHF; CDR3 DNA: TGTGCCAGCAGTGACAGGGGAGGCAATCAGCCCCAGCATTTT
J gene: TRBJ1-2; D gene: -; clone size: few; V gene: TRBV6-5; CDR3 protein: CASSKGDGYTF; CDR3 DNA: TGTGCCAGCAGTAAGGGGGACGGCTACACCTTC
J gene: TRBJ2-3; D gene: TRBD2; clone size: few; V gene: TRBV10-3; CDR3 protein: CAIRGGTGWTDTQYF; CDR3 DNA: TGTGCCATCAGGGGAGGGACTGGTTGGACAGATACGCAGTATTTT
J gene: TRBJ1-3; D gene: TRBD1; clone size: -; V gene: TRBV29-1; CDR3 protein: CSVGTGGLSGNTIYF; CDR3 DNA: TGCAGCGTCGGGACAGGTGGCCTCTCTGGAAACACCATATATTTT
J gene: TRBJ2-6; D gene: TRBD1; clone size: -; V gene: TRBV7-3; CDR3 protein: CASSTQGATGANVLTF; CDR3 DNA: TGTGCCAGCAGCACACAGGGGGCAACTGGGGCCAACGTCCTGACTTTC
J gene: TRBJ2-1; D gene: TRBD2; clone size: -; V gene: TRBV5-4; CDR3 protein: CASSFGGRNYNEQFF; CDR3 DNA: TGTGCCAGCAGCTTTGGCGGGAGAAACTACAATGAGCAGTTCTTC
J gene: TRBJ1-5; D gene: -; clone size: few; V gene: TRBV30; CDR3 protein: CAWSVLTPHGPQHF; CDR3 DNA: TGTGCCTGGAGTGTACTAACCCCTCATGGGCCCCAGCATTTT
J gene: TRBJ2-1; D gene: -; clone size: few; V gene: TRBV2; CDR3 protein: CASSEGGLLSGYEQFF; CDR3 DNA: TGTGCCAGCAGTGAGGGGGGGCTTCTTAGCGGCTATGAGCAGTTCTTC
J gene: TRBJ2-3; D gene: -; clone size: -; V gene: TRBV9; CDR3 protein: CASSAIGNLGTDTQYF; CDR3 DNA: TGTGCCAGCAGCGCCATCGGGAATCTTGGCACAGATACGCAGTATTTT
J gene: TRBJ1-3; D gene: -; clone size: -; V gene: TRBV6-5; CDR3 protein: CASSYGGNSGNTIYF; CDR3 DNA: TGTGCCAGCAGTTACGGGGGGAACTCTGGAAACACCATATATTTT
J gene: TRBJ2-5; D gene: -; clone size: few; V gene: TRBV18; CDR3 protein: CASSPMRETQYF; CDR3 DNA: TGTGCCAGCTCACCGATGAGGGAGACCCAGTACTTC
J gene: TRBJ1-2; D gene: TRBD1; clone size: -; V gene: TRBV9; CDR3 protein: CASSVADRGILDGYTF; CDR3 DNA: TGTGCCAGCAGCGTAGCGGACAGGGGGATACTGGACGGCTACACCTTC
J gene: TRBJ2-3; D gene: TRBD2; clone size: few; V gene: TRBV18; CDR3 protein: CASSPVAGTDTQYF; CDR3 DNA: TGTGCCAGCTCACCGGTAGCGGGAACAGATACGCAGTATTTT
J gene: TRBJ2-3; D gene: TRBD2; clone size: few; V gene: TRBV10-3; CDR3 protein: CATQGREGTDTQYF; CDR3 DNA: TGTGCCACCCAGGGGCGGGAGGGTACAGATACGCAGTATTTT
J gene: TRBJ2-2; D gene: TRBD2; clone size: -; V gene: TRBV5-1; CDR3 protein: CASSRRTSGTRELFF; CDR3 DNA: TGCGCCAGCAGCAGAAGGACTAGCGGCACCAGGGAGCTGTTTTTT
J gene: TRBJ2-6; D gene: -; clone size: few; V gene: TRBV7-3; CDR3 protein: CASSLSPRAGANVLTF; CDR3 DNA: TGTGCCAGCAGCTTATCACCCAGGGCTGGGGCCAACGTCCTGACTTTC
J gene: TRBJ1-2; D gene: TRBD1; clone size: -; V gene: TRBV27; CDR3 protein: CASSPDRARGYTF; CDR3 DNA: TGTGCCAGCAGTCCCGACAGGGCCCGTGGCTACACCTTC
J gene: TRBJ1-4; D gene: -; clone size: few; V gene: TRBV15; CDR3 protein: CATRIDSPREKLFF; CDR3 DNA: TGTGCCACCAGGATAGACAGCCCTCGGGAAAAACTGTTTTTT
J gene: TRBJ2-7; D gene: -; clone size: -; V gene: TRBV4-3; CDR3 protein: CASSQDWGQLFYEQYF; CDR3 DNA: TGCGCCAGCAGCCAAGATTGGGGGCAGCTATTCTACGAGCAGTACTTC
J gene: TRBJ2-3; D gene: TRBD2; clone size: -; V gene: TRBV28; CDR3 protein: CASSRPRLAATDTQYF; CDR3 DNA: TGTGCCAGCAGCCGACCCCGACTAGCGGCCACAGATACGCAGTATTTT
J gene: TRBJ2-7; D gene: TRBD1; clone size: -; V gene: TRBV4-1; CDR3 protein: CASSQVGTGPYEQYF; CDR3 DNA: TGCGCCAGCAGCCAAGTGGGGACAGGGCCCTACGAGCAGTACTTC
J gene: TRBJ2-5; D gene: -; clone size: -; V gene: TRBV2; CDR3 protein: CASSFDRQETQYF; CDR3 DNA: TGTGCCAGCAGTTTTGACAGACAAGAGACCCAGTACTTC